The source of this T cell receptor beta chain is a study of T-cell reconstitution after alpha-beta-depleted transplantation in children. The CDR3 runs 14 residues. From germline, CDR1 is SGHTA and CDR2 FQGNSA. The table lists this clonotype with many counts. At one boundary the junction diverges from the germline segment, which might be a read error. Unique molecular identifiers were used to barcode this TCRbeta library. TCRdb recomputed calls from the PCR reads with MiXCR, one row per CDR3 protein. The sample includes approximately 300,000 distinct CDR3 sequences, about a tenth seen only once; the top ten take roughly 7%.

The sequenced sample was PBMCs, obtained before TCRalphabeta/CD19-depleted stem cell transplant. The clonotype was recovered from a boy in the first two years of life with acute myeloid leukemia, due to receive a stem cell transplant. The chain recombines TRBV7-2 with TRBJ2-1; 7 positions agree with TRBD2. The CDR3 nucleotides are TGTGCCAGCAGCTTAAACGGCGGGAGCGTCTTGAGGGACTTC. Amino acids: CASSLNGGSVLRDF. Drawing the rest from reference TRBV7-2 and TRBJ2-1, the complete variable domain is GAGVSQSPSNKVTEKGKDVELRCDPISGHTALYWYRQSLGQGLEFLIYFQGNSAPDKSGLPSDRFSAERTGGSVSTLTIQRTQQEDSAVYLCASSLNGGSVLRDFGPGTRLTVL.